The subject of this entry is one TCR beta chain. The target antigen is unknown. The data were taken from a study of Graves' ophthalmopathy and Graves' hyperthyroidism. Findings of the study overall: With just under 90% sensitivity and around 81% specificity, a 13-signature model separated ophthalmopathy from stable hyperthyroidism. The authors also found most expanded thyroid clonotypes above 0.001 frequency in blood.

Germline CDR1 SGHAT, CDR2 FQNNGV. Trimming removed 6 bases from V and 8 bases from J, with 14 bases in between. This CDR3 is 14 amino acids long. Amplified TCR beta CDR3 regions were obtained using RNA transcripts as template. RT-PCR in the first round used HTBI primers; a second-round multiplex PCR followed. Using its own MiXCR run on the multiplex PCR reads, TCRdb lists one record per CDR3 protein. The sample yields 1 million to 1.3 million distinct CDR3 sequences, roughly two fifths seen once. Orbital computed tomography and thyroid ultrasound, along with TRAb, serum thyroxine and clinical symptoms, underpinned diagnosis.

The chain has TRBV11-2 and TRBJ1-6; tentative D call: TRBD1 (6 bases). This TCR was recovered from an adult man with Graves' hyperthyroidism. Specimen: peripheral blood or thyroid tissue (not recorded which). The DNA of the CDR3 is TGTGCCAGCAGATACCGGGACACCTATTCACCCCTCCACTTT. Protein product: CASRYRDTYSPLHF.